The T cell receptor beta chain under discussion was sequenced for a study of breast tumors, draining lymph nodes, adjacent tissues. The study's findings and limits: Tumors had less TCR diversity than lymph nodes, more than nontumor tissue. Data fit most tumor T cells coming from lymph node, expanding in tumor.

V was trimmed by 3 bases and J by 12 bases, leaving 16 bases between them. This CDR3 has 12 residues. Looked up from germline, CDR1 is SGHDT and CDR2 is YYEEEE. The lymph nodes were axillary draining lymph nodes from breast cancer patients. The sample holds many counts of this clonotype. Antigen: not known. Each CDR3 protein gets one entry after TCRdb re-called the multiplex PCR reads with MiXCR. The data show about 130,000 distinct CDR3 sequences, with around 20% seen just once and roughly 3.5% held by the top ten. This clonotype originated in a female donor with breast cancer. Some clones in this sample may be carry-over from other donors' samples. What was sequenced was axillary lymph node tissue. V gene TRBV5-6 combines with J gene TRBJ2-7, with D perhaps assigned TRBD1 or TRBD2 (5 bases each). CDR3 DNA: TGTGCCAGCAGCTCCGGGACCCCTACTATGTACTTC. It codes for CASSSGTPTMYF.